These T cell receptor beta chains were read from a single sample in a study of immune characterization of retroperitoneal liposarcoma. MiXCR, run by TCRdb on the PCR reads, gives a single entry per CDR3 protein. The top ten clones hold approximately 8.3% of a sample with roughly 11,000 distinct CDR3 sequences, about a quarter of them seen once. What was sequenced was tumor tissue. Receptor source: a male donor with retroperitoneal liposarcoma. CDR3s include the opening cysteine and the closing phenylalanine or tryptophan. The D gene is left open where the match is weak. Not every row has a clone size; where given, it reads once, few, many or a size class.

clone_size | j_call | v_call | d_call | cdr3_nt | cdr3_aa
many | TRBJ2-1 | TRBV6-4 | TRBD1 | TGTGCCAGCAGTGATACCGGGACAGGGGATCCCTACAATGAGCAGTTCTTC | CASSDTGTGDPYNEQFF
NA | TRBJ2-3 | TRBV27 | TRBD2 | TGTGCCAGCAGTCAAGAGGCGGGGGGGTTGTTGGATACGCAGTATTTT | CASSQEAGGLLDTQYF
medium-sized | TRBJ2-4 | TRBV7-8 | NA | TGTGCCAGCAGCTTAACCCGGGAAAACATTCAGTACTTC | CASSLTRENIQYF
many | TRBJ2-2 | TRBV7-2 | NA | TGTGCCAGCAGCCTTTGGGCCGGGGAGCTGTTTTTT | CASSLWAGELFF
NA | TRBJ2-1 | TRBV27 | TRBD1 | TGTGCCAGCAGTCCCAGGACAGGGCATTTAAATGAGCAGTTCTTC | CASSPRTGHLNEQFF
NA | TRBJ2-5 | TRBV11-2 | NA | TGTGCCAGCAGCTTAGTTCCAGGGCGAGGAGAGACCCAGTACTTC | CASSLVPGRGETQYF
few | TRBJ2-5 | TRBV10-3 | NA | TGTGCCATCTCAGGGGGGCGGGAGACCCAGTACTTC | CAISGGRETQYF
NA | TRBJ2-1 | TRBV12-3/TRBV12-4 | TRBD2 | TGTGCCAGCAGTGGTAGCGGGGAGGGCCGACAGTCCTACAATGAGCAGTTCTTC | CASSGSGEGRQSYNEQFF
NA | TRBJ2-1 | TRBV6-6 | NA | TGTGCCAGCAGACCTGGGAGTTTTGGCTACAATGAGCAGTTCTTC | CASRPGSFGYNEQFF
few | TRBJ2-1 | TRBV12-3/TRBV12-4 | NA | TGTGCCAGCAGTTTCTTAAGGCAGGGAAACAATGAGCAGTTCTTC | CASSFLRQGNNEQFF
NA | TRBJ2-7 | TRBV7-6 | NA | TGTGCCAGCAGCTTAGGGGCAGAAACCTACGAGCAGTACTTC | CASSLGAETYEQYF
NA | TRBJ2-5 | TRBV5-1 | NA | TGCGCCAGCAGCTCACAGGGTCAAGAGACCCAGTACTTC | CASSSQGQETQYF
large | TRBJ2-6 | TRBV7-2 | NA | TGTGCCAGCAGCCCAAGGCGGGGTCCTGGGGCCAACGTCCTGACTTTC | CASSPRRGPGANVLTF
many | TRBJ2-1 | TRBV7-2 | NA | TGTGCCAGCAGCTTGGAGGGCCTGAGCTCCTACAATGAGCAGTTCTTC | CASSLEGLSSYNEQFF
many | TRBJ2-2 | TRBV7-2 | NA | TGTGCCAGCAGCTTAGATCTCAGGGACAGGGAGCTGTTTTTT | CASSLDLRDRELFF
few | TRBJ2-1 | TRBV6-1 | TRBD1 | TGTGCCACCGTCGAGGGGGCGTACGAGCAGTTCTTC | CATVEGAYEQFF
many | TRBJ2-7 | TRBV6-1 | TRBD1 | TGTGCCAGTGGAGCGGACAGGGGATCCTACGAGCAGTACTTC | CASGADRGSYEQYF
many | TRBJ2-7 | TRBV6-6 | NA | TGTGCCAGCAGTTACGACCCGGGACGGCGCTACGAGCAGTACTTC | CASSYDPGRRYEQYF
many | TRBJ2-1 | TRBV11-1 | NA | TGTGCCAGCAGCTCGACTTACAATGAGCAGTTCTTC | CASSSTYNEQFF
few | TRBJ2-5 | TRBV10-3 | NA | TGTGCCATCAGAGCCACAGGGACTCAAGAGACCCAGTACTTC | CAIRATGTQETQYF
few | TRBJ2-1 | TRBV6-1 | NA | TGTGCCAGCAGTTCCGGGATCTCGGGCTCCGGCGAGCAGTTCTTC | CASSSGISGSGEQFF
NA | TRBJ2-3 | TRBV6-6 | NA | TGTGCCAGCAGCAACTCGGAGGCCACAGATACGCAGTATTTT | CASSNSEATDTQYF
NA | TRBJ2-1 | TRBV27 | NA | TGTGCCAGCAGTTTTCGGGGCAATGAGCAGTTCTTC | CASSFRGNEQFF
NA | TRBJ2-1 | TRBV25-1 | NA | TGTGCCATCAGCTTAGGGGCGGATGAGCAGTTCTTC | CAISLGADEQFF
many | TRBJ2-3 | TRBV12-3/TRBV12-4 | TRBD2 | TGTGCCAGCGGGGGAGTAGAAGCGGGGAGGGGAGATACGCAGTATTTT | CASGGVEAGRGDTQYF
few | TRBJ1-1 | TRBV12-3/TRBV12-4 | NA | TGTGCCAGCAGTTATCGGGGTTCGAGCACTGAAGCTTTCTTT | CASSYRGSSTEAFF
many | TRBJ2-1 | TRBV6-1 | NA | TGTGCCAGCAGAGAGGGGGGGTTAGAGGACGAGCAGTTCTTC | CASREGGLEDEQFF
NA | TRBJ2-7 | TRBV5-3 | NA | TGTGCCAGAAGCTTGGAAGGGGGCTACGAGCAGTACTTC | CARSLEGGYEQYF
NA | TRBJ1-6 | TRBV28 | NA | TGTGCCAGCAACGAGGTCAAGGGGAATTCACCCCTCCACTTT | CASNEVKGNSPLHF
medium-sized | TRBJ2-1 | TRBV12-3/TRBV12-4 | NA | TGTGCCAGCAGTTTAGCCCCCGGGGCCGGTGGAGAGACCCAGTTCTTC | CASSLAPGAGGETQFF
few | TRBJ2-2 | TRBV12-3/TRBV12-4 | NA | TGTGCCAGCAGGGGGGGGGGCGCGGACACCGGGGAGCTGTTTTTT | CASRGGGADTGELFF
few | TRBJ1-1 | TRBV6-6 | NA | TGTGCCAGCGTAGGCACAGGGTGGGTCCCCCTTCATTCTAAGGAAGCTTTCTTT | CASVGTGWVPLHSKEAFF